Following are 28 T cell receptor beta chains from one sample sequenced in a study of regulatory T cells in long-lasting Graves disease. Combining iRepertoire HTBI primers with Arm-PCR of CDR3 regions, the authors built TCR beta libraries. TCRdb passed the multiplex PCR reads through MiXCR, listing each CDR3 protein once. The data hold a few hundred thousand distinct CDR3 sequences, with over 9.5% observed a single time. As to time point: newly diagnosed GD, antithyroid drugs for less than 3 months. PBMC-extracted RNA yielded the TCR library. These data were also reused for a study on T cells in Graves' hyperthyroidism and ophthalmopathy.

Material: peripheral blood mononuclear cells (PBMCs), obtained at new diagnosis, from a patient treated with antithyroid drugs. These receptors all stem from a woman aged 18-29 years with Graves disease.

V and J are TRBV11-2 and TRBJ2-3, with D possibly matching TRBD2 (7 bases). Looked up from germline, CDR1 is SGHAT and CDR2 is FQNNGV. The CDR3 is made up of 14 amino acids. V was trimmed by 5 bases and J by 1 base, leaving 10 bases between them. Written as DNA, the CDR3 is TGTGCCAGCAGCCGGGGGGCGGGCACAGATACGCAGTATTTT. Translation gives CASSRGAGTDTQYF. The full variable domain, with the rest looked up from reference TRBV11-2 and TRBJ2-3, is EAGVAQSPRYKIIEKRQSVAFWCNPISGHATLYWYQQILGQGPKLLIQFQNNGVVDDSQLPKDRFSAERLKGVDSTLKIQPAKLEDSAVYLCASSRGAGTDTQYFGPGTRLTVL.

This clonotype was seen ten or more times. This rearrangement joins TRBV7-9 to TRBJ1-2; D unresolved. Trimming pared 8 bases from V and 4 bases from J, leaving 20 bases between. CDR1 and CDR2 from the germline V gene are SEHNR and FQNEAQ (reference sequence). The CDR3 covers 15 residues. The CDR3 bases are TGTGCCAGCCAGCTTAGTGGAGGGATCGGCTATGGCTACACCTTC. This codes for CASQLSGGIGYGYTF.

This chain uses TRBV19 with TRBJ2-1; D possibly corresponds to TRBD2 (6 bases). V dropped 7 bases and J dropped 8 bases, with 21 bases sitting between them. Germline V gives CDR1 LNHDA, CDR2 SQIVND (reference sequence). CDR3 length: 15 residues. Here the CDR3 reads CASTPRGGTLYEQFF. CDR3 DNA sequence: TGTGCCAGTACCCCCCGGGGCGGGACGCTCTATGAGCAGTTCTTC. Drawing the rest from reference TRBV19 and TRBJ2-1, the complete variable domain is DGGITQSPKYLFRKEGQNVTLSCEQNLNHDAMYWYRQDPGQGLRLIYYSQIVNDFQKGDIAEGYSVSREKKESFPLTVTSAQKNPTAFYLCASTPRGGTLYEQFFGPGTRLTVL.

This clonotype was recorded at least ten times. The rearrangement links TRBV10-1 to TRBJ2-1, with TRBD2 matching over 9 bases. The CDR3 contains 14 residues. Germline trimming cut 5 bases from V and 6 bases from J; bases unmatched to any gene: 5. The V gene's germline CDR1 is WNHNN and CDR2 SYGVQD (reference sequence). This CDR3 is CASSIAGDTNEQFF. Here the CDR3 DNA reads TGCGCCAGCAGTATAGCGGGAGACACCAATGAGCAGTTCTTC.

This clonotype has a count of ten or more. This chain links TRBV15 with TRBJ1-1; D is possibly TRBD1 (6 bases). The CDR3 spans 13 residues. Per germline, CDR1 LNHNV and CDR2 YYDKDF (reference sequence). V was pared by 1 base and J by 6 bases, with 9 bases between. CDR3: CATSRGGGSEAFF. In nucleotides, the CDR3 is TGTGCCACCAGCAGAGGAGGGGGGTCTGAAGCTTTCTTT. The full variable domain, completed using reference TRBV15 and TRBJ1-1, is DAMVIQNPRYQVTQFGKPVTLSCSQTLNHNVMYWYQQKSSQAPKLLFHYYDKDFNNEADTPDNFQSRRPNTSFCFLDIRSPGLGDTAMYLCATSRGGGSEAFFGQGTRLTVV.

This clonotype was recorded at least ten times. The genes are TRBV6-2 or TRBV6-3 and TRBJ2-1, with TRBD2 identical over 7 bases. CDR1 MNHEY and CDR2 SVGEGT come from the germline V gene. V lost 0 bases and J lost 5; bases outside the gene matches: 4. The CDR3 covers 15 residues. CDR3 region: CASSYSGRQNNEQFF. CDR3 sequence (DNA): TGTGCCAGCAGTTACTCCGGGAGGCAGAACAATGAGCAGTTCTTC.

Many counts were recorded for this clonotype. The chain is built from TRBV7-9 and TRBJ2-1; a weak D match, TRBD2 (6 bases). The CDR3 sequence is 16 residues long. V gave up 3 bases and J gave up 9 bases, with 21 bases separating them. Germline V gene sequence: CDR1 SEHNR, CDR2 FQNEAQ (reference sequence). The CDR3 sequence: CASSFPLGGVGSEQFF. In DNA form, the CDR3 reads TGTGCCAGCAGCTTTCCGCTGGGCGGGGTCGGATCTGAGCAGTTCTTC. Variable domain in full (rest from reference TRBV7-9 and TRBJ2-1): DTGVSQNPRHKITKRGQNVTFRCDPISEHNRLYWYRQTLGQGPEFLTYFQNEAQLEKSRLLSDRFSAERPKGSFSTLEIQRTEQGDSAMYLCASSFPLGGVGSEQFFGPGTRLTVL.

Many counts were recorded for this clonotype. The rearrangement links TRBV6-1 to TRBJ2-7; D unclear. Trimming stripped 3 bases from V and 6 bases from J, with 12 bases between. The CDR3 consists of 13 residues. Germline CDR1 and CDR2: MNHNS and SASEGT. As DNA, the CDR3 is TGTGCCAGCAGTGACTCCAATTCGGGCGAGCAGTACGTC. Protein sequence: CASSDSNSGEQYV.

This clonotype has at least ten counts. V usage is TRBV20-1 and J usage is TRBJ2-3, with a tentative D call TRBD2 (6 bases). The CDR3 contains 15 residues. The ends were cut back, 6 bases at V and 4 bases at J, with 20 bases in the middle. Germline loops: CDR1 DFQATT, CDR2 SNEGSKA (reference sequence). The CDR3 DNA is TGCAGTGCGCCTGGGGTAGCGGAAAGCCCAGATACGCAGTATTTT. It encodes CSAPGVAESPDTQYF.

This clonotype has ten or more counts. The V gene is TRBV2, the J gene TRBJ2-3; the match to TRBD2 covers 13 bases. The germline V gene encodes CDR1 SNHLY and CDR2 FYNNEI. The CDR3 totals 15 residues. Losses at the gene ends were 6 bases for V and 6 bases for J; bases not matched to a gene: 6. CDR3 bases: TGTGCCAGCAGGGTAGGGACTAGCGGGACGGATACGCAGTATTTT. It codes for CASRVGTSGTDTQYF.

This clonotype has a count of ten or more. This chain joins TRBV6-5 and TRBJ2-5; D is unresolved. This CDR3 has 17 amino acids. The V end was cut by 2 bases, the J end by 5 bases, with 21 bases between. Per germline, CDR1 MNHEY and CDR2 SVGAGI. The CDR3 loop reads CASSYVSPNLRWETQYF. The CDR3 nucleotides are TGTGCCAGCAGTTACGTCAGCCCCAATCTCCGTTGGGAGACCCAGTACTTC.

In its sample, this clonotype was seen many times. The CDR3 here is CASSLGGSPIYNEQFF. DNA of the CDR3: TGTGCCAGCAGTTTGGGGGGCAGCCCTATTTACAATGAGCAGTTCTTC. The chain links TRBV27 to TRBJ2-1; D assignment may be TRBD1 or TRBD2 (6 bases each). Germline CDR1 MNHEY, CDR2 SMNVEV (reference sequence). The CDR3 loop spans 16 amino acids. Trimming shortened V by 3 bases and J by 4 bases, and 16 bases separated the two germline ends.

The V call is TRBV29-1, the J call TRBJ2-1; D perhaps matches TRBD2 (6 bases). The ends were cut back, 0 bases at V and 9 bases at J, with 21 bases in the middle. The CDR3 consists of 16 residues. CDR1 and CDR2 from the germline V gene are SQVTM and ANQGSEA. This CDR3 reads CSVEDPRSSVGGEQFF. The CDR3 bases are TGCAGCGTTGAAGATCCCCGGTCTAGCGTGGGGGGTGAGCAGTTCTTC.

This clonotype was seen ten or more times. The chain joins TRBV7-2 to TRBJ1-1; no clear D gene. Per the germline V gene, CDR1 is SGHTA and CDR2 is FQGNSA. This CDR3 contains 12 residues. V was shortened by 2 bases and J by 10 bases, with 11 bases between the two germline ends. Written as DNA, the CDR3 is TGTGCCAGCAGCTTATTAGGGCTGGGAGCTTTCTTT. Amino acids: CASSLLGLGAFF.

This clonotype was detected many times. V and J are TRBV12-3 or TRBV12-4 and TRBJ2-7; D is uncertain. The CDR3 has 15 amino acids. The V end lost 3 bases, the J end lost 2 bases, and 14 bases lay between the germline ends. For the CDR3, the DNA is TGTGCCAGCAGTTTCCGGAACCTTCCTACCTACGAGCAGTACTTC. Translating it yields CASSFRNLPTYEQYF.

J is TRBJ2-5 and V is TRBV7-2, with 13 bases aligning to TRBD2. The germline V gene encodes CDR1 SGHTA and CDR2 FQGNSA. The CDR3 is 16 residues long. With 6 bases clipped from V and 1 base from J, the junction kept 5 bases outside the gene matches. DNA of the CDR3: TGTGCCAGCAGGCCGGGACTAGCGGGGATCCAAGAGACCCAGTACTTC. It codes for CASRPGLAGIQETQYF.

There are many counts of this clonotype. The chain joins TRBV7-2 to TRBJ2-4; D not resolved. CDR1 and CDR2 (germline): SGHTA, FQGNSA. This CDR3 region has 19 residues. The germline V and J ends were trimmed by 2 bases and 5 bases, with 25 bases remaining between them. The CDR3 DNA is TGTGCCAGCAGCTTAATCGTTGCCAGACTGCGACCTAGACAAAACATTCAGTACTTC. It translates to CASSLIVARLRPRQNIQYF.

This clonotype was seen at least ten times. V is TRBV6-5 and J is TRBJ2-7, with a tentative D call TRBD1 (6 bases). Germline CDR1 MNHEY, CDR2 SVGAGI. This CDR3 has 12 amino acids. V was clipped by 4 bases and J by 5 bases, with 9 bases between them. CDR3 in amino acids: CASSLPGDEQYV. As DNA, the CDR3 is TGTGCCAGCAGTTTACCAGGGGACGAGCAGTACGTC.

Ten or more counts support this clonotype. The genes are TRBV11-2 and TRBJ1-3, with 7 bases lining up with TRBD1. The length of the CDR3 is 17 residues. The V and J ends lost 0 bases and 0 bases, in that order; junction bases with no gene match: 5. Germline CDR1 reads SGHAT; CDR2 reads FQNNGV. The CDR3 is CASSLEDRRVSGNTIYF. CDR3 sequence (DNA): TGTGCCAGCAGCTTAGAGGACAGGCGAGTCTCTGGAAACACCATATATTTT.

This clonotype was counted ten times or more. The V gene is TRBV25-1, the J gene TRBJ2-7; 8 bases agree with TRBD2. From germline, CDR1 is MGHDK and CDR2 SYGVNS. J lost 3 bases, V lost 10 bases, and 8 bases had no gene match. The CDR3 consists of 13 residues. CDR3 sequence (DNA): TGTGCCACCGCGAGCGGGGGTAACTACGAGCAGTACTTC. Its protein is CATASGGNYEQYF.

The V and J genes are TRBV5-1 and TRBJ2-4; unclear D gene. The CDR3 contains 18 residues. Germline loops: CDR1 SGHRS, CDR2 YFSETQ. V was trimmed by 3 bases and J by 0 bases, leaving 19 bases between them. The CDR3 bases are TGCGCCAGCAGCTCCCTTGAAAGGGTTATTTTAGCCAAAAACATTCAGTACTTC. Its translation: CASSSLERVILAKNIQYF.

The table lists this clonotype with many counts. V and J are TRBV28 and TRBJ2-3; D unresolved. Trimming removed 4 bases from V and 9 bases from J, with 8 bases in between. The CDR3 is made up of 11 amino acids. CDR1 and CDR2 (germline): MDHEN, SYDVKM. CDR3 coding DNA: TGTGCCAGCAGTTCCCCCGGCACGCAGTATTTT. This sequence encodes CASSSPGTQYF.

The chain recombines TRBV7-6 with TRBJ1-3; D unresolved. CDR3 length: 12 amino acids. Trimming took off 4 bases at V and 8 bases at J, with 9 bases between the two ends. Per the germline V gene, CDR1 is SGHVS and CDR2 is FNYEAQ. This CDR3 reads CASSSKRDTIYF. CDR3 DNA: TGTGCCAGCAGCTCAAAAAGAGACACCATATATTTT.

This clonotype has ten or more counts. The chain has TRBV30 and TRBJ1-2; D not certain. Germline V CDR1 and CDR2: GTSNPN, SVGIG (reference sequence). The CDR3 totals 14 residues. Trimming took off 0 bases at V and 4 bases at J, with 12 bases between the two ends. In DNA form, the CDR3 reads TGTGCCTGGAGTGTACTAGAGGGTTCCTATGGCTACACCTTC. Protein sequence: CAWSVLEGSYGYTF.

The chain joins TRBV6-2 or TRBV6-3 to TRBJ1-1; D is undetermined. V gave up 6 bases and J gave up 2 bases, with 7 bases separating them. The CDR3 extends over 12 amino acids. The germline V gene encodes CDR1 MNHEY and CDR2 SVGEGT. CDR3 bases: TGTGCCAGCAGGTGGGCCAACACTGAAGCTTTCTTT. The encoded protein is CASRWANTEAFF.

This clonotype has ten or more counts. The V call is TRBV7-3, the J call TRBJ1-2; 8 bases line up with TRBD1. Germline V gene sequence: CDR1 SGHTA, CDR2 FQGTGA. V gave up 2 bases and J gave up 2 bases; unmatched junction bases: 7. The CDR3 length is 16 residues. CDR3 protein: CASSLLLQGANYGYTF. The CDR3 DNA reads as TGTGCCAGCAGCTTACTCCTCCAGGGGGCCAACTATGGCTACACCTTC.

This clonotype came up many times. The CDR3 region has the DNA TGTGCCAGCCGTAGAGGGACAGGGGTCGTCTCCTTAAGGAATGGCTACACCTTC. Protein sequence: CASRRGTGVVSLRNGYTF. The chain is built from TRBV2 and TRBJ1-2; 10 bases line up with TRBD1. The V gene's germline CDR1 is SNHLY and CDR2 FYNNEI. This CDR3 is built from 18 residues. The V segment lost 8 bases and the J segment 6 bases; nucleotides outside the gene matches: 21. The entire variable domain, with the rest obtained from reference TRBV2 and TRBJ1-2, is as follows: EPEVTQTPSHQVTQMGQEVILRCVPISNHLYFYWYRQILGQKVEFLVSFYNNEISEKSEIFDDQFSVERPDGSNFTLKIRSTKLEDSAMYFCASRRGTGVVSLRNGYTFGSGTRLTVV.

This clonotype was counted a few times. CDR3 sequence reads: CATRGIGEEQFF. The CDR3 nucleotides read TGTGCCACCAGGGGGATTGGAGAAGAGCAGTTCTTC. The chain couples TRBV24-1 to TRBJ2-1; the D is unclear. Per germline, CDR1 KGHDR and CDR2 SFDVKD. The CDR3 length is 12 residues. V dropped 7 bases and J dropped 10 bases, with 13 bases sitting between them.